This T cell receptor beta chain was sequenced in a study of CD8+ T cells in alopecia areata. Study-wide findings and caveats: Tofacitinib significantly decreased scalp clonality and expanded CD8+ clones among top 100. Patients showed less clear TCR sequence sharing than mice, possibly partly because of HLA diversity. Lesional scalp exceeded normal scalp in clonality, especially in alopecia totalis/universalis.

The CDR3 sequence is 15 residues long. V gave up 1 base and J gave up 4 bases; unmatched junction bases: 3. The germline V gene has CDR1 MNHNS and CDR2 SASEGT. Extraction of RNA preceded its reverse transcription into cDNA, which served as the sequencing template. The assay was immunoSEQ multiplex PCR, and TCRdb's table has in-frame clones only and misses some. The sample consists of some 190,000 clones, approximately 50% of them appearing once. The treatment is: oral pan-JAK inhibitor, 5-10 mg twice daily. Sorting from PBMCs produced CD4+ and CD8+ T cells. Concerning this clone itself: Its cognate antigen is unknown.

The TCR was taken from a human donor with alopecia areata. This chain connects TRBV6-1 to TRBJ2-3; TRBD2 matches at 9 bases. Sequencing was performed on CD8+ T cells sorted from blood, taken at approximately week 52, from a patient treated with tofacitinib. The CDR3 sequence: CASSEGLAGSDTQYF. The CDR3 nucleotides read TGTGCCAGCAGTGAAGGGCTAGCGGGGTCAGATACGCAGTATTTT.